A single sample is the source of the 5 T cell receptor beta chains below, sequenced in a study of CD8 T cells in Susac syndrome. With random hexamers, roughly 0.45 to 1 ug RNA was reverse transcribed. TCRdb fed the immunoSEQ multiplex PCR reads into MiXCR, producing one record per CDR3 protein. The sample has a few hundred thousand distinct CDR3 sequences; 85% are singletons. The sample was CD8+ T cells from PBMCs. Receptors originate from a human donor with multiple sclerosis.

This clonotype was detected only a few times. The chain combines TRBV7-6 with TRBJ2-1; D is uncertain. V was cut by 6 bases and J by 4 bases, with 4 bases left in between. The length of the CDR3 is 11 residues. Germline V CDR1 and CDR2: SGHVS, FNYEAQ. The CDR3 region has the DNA TGTGCCAGCAGGCTATACAATGAGCAGTTCTTC. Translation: CASRLYNEQFF.

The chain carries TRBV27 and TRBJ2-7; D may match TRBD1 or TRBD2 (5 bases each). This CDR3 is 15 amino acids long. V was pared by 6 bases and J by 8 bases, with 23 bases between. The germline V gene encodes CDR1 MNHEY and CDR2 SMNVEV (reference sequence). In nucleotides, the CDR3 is TGTGCCAGCAGGCTACAACTCGGGACCAGCCTTAAGCAGTACTTC. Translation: CASRLQLGTSLKQYF.

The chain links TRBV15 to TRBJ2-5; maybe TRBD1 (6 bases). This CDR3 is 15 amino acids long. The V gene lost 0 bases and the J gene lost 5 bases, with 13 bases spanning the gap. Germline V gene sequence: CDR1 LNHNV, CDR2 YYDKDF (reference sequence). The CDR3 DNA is TGTGCCACCAGCAGAGATGCTGGGACACTGGAGACCCAGTACTTC. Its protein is CATSRDAGTLETQYF. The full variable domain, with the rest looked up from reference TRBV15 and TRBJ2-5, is DAMVIQNPRYQVTQFGKPVTLSCSQTLNHNVMYWYQQKSSQAPKLLFHYYDKDFNNEADTPDNFQSRRPNTSFCFLDIRSPGLGDTAMYLCATSRDAGTLETQYFGPGTRLLVL.

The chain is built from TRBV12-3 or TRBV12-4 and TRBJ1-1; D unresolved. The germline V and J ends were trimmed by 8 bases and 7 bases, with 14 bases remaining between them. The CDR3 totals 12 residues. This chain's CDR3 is CASLTKGVEAFF. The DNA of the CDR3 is TGTGCCAGCCTAACAAAAGGAGTTGAAGCTTTCTTT.

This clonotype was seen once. This CDR3 reads CASSFHDNQPQHF. CDR3 DNA sequence: TGTGCCAGCAGTTTCCATGACAATCAGCCCCAGCATTTT. The chain joins TRBV28 to TRBJ1-5; D is ambiguous. The germline V and J ends were trimmed by 3 bases and 3 bases, with 6 bases remaining between them. The CDR3 extends over 13 amino acids. Germline loops: CDR1 MDHEN, CDR2 SYDVKM.